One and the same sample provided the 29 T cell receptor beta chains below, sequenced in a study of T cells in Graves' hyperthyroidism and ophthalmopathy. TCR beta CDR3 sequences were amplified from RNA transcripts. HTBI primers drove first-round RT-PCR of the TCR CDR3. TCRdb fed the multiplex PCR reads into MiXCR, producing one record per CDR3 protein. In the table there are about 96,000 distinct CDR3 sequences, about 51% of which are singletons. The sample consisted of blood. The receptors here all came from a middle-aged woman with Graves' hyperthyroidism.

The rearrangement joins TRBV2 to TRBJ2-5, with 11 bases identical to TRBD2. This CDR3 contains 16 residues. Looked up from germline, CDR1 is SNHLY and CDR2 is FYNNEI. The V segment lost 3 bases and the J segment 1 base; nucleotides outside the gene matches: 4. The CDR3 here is CASSDGLAGGQETQYF. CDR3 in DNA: TGTGCCAGCAGTGACGGGCTAGCGGGAGGCCAAGAGACCCAGTACTTC.

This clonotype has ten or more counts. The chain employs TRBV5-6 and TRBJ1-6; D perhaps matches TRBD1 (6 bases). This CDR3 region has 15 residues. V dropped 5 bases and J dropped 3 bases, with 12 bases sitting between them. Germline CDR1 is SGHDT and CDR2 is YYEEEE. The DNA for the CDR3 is TGTGCCAGCAGTTCAGGGGACCTCTATAATTCACCCCTCCACTTT. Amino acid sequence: CASSSGDLYNSPLHF.

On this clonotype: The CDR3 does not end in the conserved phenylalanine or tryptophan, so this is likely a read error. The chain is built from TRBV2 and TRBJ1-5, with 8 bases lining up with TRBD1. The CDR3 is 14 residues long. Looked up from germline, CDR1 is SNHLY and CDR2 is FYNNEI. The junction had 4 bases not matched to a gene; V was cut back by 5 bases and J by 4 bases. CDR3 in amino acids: CASSPTGENQPQHL. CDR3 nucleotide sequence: TGTGCCAGCAGTCCGACAGGGGAGAATCAGCCCCAGCATCTT.

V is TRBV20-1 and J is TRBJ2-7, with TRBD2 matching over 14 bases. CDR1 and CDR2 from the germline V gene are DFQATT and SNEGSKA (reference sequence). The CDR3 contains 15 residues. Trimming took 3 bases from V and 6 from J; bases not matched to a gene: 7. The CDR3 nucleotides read TGCAGTGCTAGCTTGGGACTAGCGGGAGCTCGCGAGCAGTACTTC. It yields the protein CSASLGLAGAREQYF.

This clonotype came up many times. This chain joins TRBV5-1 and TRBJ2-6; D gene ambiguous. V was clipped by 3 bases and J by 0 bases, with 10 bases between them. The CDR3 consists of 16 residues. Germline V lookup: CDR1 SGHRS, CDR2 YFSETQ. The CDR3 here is CASSSLPGSGANVLTF. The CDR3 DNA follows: TGCGCCAGCAGCTCCTTACCGGGCTCTGGGGCCAACGTCCTGACTTTC.

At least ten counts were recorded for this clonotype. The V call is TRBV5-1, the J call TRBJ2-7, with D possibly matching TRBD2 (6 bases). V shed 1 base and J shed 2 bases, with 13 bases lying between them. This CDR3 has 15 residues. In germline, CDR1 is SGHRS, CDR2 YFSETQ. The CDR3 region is CASSLIRENAYEQYF. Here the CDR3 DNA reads TGCGCCAGCAGCTTGATCCGGGAGAACGCCTACGAGCAGTACTTC.

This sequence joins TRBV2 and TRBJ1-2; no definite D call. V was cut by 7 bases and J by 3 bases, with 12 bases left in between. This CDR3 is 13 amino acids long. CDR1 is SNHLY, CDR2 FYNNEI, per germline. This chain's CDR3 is CASTVKIYYGYTF. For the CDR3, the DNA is TGTGCCAGCACCGTGAAAATCTACTATGGCTACACCTTC. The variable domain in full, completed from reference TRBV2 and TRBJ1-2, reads EPEVTQTPSHQVTQMGQEVILRCVPISNHLYFYWYRQILGQKVEFLVSFYNNEISEKSEIFDDQFSVERPDGSNFTLKIRSTKLEDSAMYFCASTVKIYYGYTFGSGTRLTVV.

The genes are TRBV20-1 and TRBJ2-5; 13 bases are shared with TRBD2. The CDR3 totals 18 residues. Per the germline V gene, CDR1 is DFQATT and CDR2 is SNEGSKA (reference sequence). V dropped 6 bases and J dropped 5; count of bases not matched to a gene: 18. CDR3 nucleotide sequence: TGCAGTGCCAGCAACCCCCTCGGACTAGCGGGAGTCAGGGAGACCCAGTACTTC. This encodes CSASNPLGLAGVRETQYF.

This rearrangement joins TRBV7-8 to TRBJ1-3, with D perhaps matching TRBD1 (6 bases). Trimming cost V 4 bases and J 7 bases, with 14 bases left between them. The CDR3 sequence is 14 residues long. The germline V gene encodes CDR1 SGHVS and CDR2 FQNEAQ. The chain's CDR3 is CASSSGYRANTIYF. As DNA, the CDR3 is TGTGCCAGCAGCTCCGGATACAGGGCGAACACCATATATTTT.

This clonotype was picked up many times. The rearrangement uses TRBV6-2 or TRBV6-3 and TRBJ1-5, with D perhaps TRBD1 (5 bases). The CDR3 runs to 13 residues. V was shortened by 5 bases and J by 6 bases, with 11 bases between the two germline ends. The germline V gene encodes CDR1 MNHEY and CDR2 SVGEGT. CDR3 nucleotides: TGTGCCAGCAGTCCATTTCAGGGTCAGCCCCAGCATTTT. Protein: CASSPFQGQPQHF.

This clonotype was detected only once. The CDR3: CASSLDWGSGSYEQYF. CDR3 DNA sequence: TGTGCCAGCAGCTTAGATTGGGGGAGCGGGAGTTACGAGCAGTACTTC. The gene calls are TRBV11-2 and TRBJ2-7, with 8 nucleotides matching TRBD2. CDR1 SGHAT and CDR2 FQNNGV come from the germline V gene. V trimming: 0 bases; J trimming: 4 bases; junction bases outside the gene matches: 8. This CDR3 is built from 16 residues.

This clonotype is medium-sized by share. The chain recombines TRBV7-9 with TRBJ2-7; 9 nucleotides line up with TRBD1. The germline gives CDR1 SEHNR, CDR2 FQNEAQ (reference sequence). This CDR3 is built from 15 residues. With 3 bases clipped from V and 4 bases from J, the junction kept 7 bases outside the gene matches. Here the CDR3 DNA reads TGTGCCAGCAGCTTCACCGGGACAGGGTTGTACGAGCAGTACTTC. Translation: CASSFTGTGLYEQYF.

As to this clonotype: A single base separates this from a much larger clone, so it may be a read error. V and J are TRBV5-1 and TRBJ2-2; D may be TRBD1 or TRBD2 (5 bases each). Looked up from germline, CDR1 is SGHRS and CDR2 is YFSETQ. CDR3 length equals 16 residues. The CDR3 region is CASGLKGYRNTGEPFF. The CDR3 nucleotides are TGCGCCAGCGGCTTGAAGGGGTACCGGAACACCGGGGAGCCGTTTTTT.

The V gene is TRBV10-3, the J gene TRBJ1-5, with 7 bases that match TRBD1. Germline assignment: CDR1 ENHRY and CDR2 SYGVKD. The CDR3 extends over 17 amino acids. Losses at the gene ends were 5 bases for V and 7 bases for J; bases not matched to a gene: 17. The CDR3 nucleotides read TGTGCCATCAGTCCTGGCGGGGACAGCTGGGGGGTGCAGCCCCAGCATTTT. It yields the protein CAISPGGDSWGVQPQHF.

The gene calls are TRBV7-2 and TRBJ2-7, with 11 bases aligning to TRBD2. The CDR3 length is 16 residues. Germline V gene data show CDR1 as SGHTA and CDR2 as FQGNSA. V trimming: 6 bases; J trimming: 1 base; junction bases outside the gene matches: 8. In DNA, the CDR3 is TGTGCCAGCAGTCCCCTAGCGGGAGGAGGTTCCTACGAGCAGTACTTC. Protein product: CASSPLAGGGSYEQYF.

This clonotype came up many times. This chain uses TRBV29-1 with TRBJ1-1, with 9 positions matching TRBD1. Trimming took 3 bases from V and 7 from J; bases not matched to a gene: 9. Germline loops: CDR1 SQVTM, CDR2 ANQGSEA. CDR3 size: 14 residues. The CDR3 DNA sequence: TGCAGCGTTGAGCGAGGACAGGGGTATTTTGAAGCTTTCTTT. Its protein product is CSVERGQGYFEAFF. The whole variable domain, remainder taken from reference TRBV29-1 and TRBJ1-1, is SAVISQKPSRDICQRGTSLTIQCQVDSQVTMMFWYRQQPGQSLTLIATANQGSEATYESGFVIDKFPISRPNLTFSTLTVSNMSPEDSSIYLCSVERGQGYFEAFFGQGTRLTVV.

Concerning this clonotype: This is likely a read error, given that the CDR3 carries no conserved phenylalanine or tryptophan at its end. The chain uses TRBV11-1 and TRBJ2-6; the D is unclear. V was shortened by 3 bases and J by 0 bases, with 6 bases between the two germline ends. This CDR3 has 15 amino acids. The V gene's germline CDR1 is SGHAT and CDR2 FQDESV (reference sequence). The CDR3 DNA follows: TGTGCCAGCAGCTTGGAACGCTCTGGGGCCAACGTCCTGACTCCA. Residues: CASSLERSGANVLTP.

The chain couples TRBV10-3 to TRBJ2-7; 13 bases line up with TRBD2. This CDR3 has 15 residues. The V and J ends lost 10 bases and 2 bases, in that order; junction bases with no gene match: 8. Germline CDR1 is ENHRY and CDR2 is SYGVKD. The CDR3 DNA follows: TGTGCCAGCCCTAGGACTAGCGGGAGCCCCTACGAGCAGTACTTC. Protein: CASPRTSGSPYEQYF.

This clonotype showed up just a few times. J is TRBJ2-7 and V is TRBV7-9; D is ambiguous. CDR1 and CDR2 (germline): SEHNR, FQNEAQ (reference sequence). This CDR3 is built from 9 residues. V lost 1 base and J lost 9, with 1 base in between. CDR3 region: CASSLGQYF. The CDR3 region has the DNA TGTGCCAGCAGCTTAGGGCAGTACTTC.

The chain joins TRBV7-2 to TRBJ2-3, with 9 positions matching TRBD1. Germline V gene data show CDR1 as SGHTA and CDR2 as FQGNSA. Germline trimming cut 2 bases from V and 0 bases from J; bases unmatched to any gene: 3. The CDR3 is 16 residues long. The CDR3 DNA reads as TGTGCCAGCAGCTTACAGGGGACAGGGAGCACAGATACGCAGTATTTT. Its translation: CASSLQGTGSTDTQYF. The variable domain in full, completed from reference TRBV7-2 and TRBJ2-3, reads GAGVSQSPSNKVTEKGKDVELRCDPISGHTALYWYRQSLGQGLEFLIYFQGNSAPDKSGLPSDRFSAERTGGSVSTLTIQRTQQEDSAVYLCASSLQGTGSTDTQYFGPGTRLTVL.

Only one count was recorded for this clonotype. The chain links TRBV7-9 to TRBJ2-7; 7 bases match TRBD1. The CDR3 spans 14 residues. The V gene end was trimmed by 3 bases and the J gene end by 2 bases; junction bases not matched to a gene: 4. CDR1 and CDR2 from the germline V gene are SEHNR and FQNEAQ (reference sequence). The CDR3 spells CASSLMTGTYEQYF. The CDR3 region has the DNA TGTGCCAGCAGCTTGATGACAGGGACCTACGAGCAGTACTTC.

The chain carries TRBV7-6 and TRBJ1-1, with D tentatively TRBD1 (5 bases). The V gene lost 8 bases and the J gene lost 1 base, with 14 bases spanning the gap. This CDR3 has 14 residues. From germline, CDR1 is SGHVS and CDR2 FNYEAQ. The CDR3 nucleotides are TGTGCCAGCCGCCGGGGGACTGAGAACACTGAAGCTTTCTTT. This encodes CASRRGTENTEAFF. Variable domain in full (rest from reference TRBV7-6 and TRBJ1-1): GAGVSQSPRYKVTKRGQDVALRCDPISGHVSLYWYRQALGQGPEFLTYFNYEAQQDKSGLPNDRFSAERPEGSISTLTIQRTEQRDSAMYRCASRRGTENTEAFFGQGTRLTVV.

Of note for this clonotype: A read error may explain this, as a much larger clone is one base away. CDR3 bases: TGTGCCAGCAGCTTAGCGGTGGAGGCGGGAGGGGGGGAGACCCAGTACTTC. This translates into CASSLAVEAGGGETQYF. The chain recombines TRBV7-8 with TRBJ2-5; TRBD2 aligns across 9 bases. The CDR3 covers 17 residues. Per germline, CDR1 SGHVS and CDR2 FQNEAQ. Trimming removed 0 bases from V and 5 bases from J; junction bases left unmatched: 10.

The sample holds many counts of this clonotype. CDR3 region: CSAKDRFNEKLFF. The CDR3 nucleotides are TGCAGTGCTAAGGACAGGTTTAATGAAAAACTGTTTTTT. V usage is TRBV20-1 and J usage is TRBJ1-4; 7 bases line up with TRBD1. The germline gives CDR1 DFQATT, CDR2 SNEGSKA (reference sequence). This CDR3 is built from 13 residues. J gave up 4 bases and V 4 bases, and 3 bases lay outside the gene matches.

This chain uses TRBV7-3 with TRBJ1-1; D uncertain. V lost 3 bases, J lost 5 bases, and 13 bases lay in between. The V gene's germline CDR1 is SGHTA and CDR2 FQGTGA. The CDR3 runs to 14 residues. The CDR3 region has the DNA TGTGCCAGCAGCTTTCGGCGTGTGGGGACTGAAGCTTTCTTT. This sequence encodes CASSFRRVGTEAFF.

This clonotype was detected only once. The DNA for the CDR3 is TGTGCCAGCAGTGAAGGAACCGGACTCCCTAATTCACCCCTCCACTTT. Translation: CASSEGTGLPNSPLHF. V and J are TRBV9 and TRBJ1-6; D is undetermined. The CDR3 loop spans 16 amino acids. The ends were cut back, 5 bases at V and 6 bases at J, with 18 bases in the middle. Germline CDR1 is SGDLS and CDR2 is YYNGEE.

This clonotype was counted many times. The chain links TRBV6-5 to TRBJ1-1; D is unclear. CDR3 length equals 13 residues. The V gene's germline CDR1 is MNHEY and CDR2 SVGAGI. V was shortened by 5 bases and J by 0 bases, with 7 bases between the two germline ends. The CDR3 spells CASSQTMNTEAFF. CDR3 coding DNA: TGTGCCAGCAGTCAGACAATGAACACTGAAGCTTTCTTT.

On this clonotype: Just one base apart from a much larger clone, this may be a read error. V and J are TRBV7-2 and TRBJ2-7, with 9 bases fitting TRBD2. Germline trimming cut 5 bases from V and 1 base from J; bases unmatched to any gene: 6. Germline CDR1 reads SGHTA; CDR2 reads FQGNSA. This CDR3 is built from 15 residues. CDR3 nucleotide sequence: TGTGCCAGCAGCATGGGGACTAGCCGATCCTACGAGCAGTACTTC. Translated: CASSMGTSRSYEQYF.

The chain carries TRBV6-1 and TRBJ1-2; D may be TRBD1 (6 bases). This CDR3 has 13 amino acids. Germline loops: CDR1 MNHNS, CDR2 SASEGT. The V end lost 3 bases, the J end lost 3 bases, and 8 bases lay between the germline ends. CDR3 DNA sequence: TGTGCCAGCAGTGACAGGGGCTACTATGGCTACACCTTC. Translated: CASSDRGYYGYTF.